A single sample gave rise to the 26 T cell receptor beta chains below, sequenced in a study of response to subunit inactivated influenza vaccine. One entry per CDR3 protein, called by TCRdb with MiXCR from the RT-PCR reads. Altogether about 650,000 distinct CDR3 sequences are present, more than 15% being singletons, with the ten largest covering 9.5% to 13%. The specimen was PBMCs from blood, collected roughly 12 days after vaccination. All receptors come from a man in his fifties who received an inactivated influenza vaccine.

The V call is TRBV20-1, the J call TRBJ2-1; D is unresolved. The CDR3 contains 13 residues. Germline V gene data show CDR1 as DFQATT and CDR2 as SNEGSKA (reference sequence). This CDR3 reads CSVCLGVIDEQFF. The DNA of the CDR3 is TGCAGCGTCTGTCTAGGAGTAATAGATGAGCAGTTCTTC.

The sample holds a few counts of this clonotype. The genes are TRBV6-2 or TRBV6-3 and TRBJ2-1; weak D call: TRBD2 (6 bases). The length of the CDR3 is 15 residues. V lost 2 bases, J lost 2 bases, and 10 bases lay in between. Looked up from germline, CDR1 is MNHEY and CDR2 is SVGEGT. The CDR3: CASSYGGSTYNEQFF. The CDR3 nucleotides read TGTGCCAGCAGTTACGGGGGGAGTACCTACAATGAGCAGTTCTTC.

J is TRBJ2-3 and V is TRBV6-2 or TRBV6-3, with D perhaps TRBD2 (6 bases). CDR3 size: 15 residues. From germline, CDR1 is MNHEY and CDR2 SVGEGT. The germline V and J ends were trimmed by 6 bases and 3 bases, with 16 bases remaining between them. For the CDR3, the DNA is TGTGCCAGCAGAAAGACCGGGACTTGGACAGATACGCAGTATTTT. Amino acids: CASRKTGTWTDTQYF.

This clonotype appeared once. Sequence at one end of the junction differs from germline and may be a read error. The chain joins TRBV7-2 to TRBJ2-1; D possibly uses TRBD1 or TRBD2 (6 bases each). There are 15 residues in the CDR3. Germline V gene data show CDR1 as SGHTA and CDR2 as FQGNSA. This CDR3 is CASSPVGGPYNERFF. Written as DNA, the CDR3 is TGTGCCAGCAGCCCGGTTGGGGGGCCGTACAATGAGCGGTTCTTC.

The chain couples TRBV9 to TRBJ2-5, with D possibly matching TRBD2 (5 bases). The germline V gene has CDR1 SGDLS and CDR2 YYNGEE. Deletions cut 3 bases from V and 2 bases from J, with 8 bases between. This CDR3 comprises 13 residues. As DNA, the CDR3 is TGTGCCAGCAGCGGCGGGCCTCAAGAGACCCAGTACTTC. Protein product: CASSGGPQETQYF.

This clonotype was detected a few times. The chain carries TRBV6-5 and TRBJ1-6, with D tentatively TRBD1 (5 bases). With 3 bases removed from V and 9 bases from J, the gap between germline ends came to 15 bases. The V gene's germline CDR1 is MNHEY and CDR2 SVGAGI. The CDR3 is 15 residues long. The CDR3 loop reads CASSYQRGGGSPLHF. In DNA, the CDR3 is TGTGCCAGCAGTTATCAGAGGGGAGGAGGTTCACCCCTCCACTTT.

This clonotype was found a few times. The V gene is TRBV20-1, the J gene TRBJ2-3; D gene ambiguous. This CDR3 has 12 residues. Germline loops: CDR1 DFQATT, CDR2 SNEGSKA (reference sequence). The V gene lost 1 base and the J gene lost 7 bases, with 9 bases spanning the gap. The CDR3 region has the DNA TGCAGTGCTAGAGCCGCGCACCATACGCAGTATTTT. This codes for CSARAAHHTQYF.

This clonotype was counted only a few times. This chain links TRBV18 with TRBJ2-1; possibly TRBD1 or TRBD2 for D (5 bases each). Germline V gives CDR1 KGHSH, CDR2 LQKENI. V lost 3 bases, J lost 0 bases, and 21 bases lay in between. The CDR3 sequence is 19 residues long. DNA for the CDR3: TGTGCCAGCTCACCTCCCGGGGCGCGGCCCCTAAGCTCCTACAATGAGCAGTTCTTC. Its protein product is CASSPPGARPLSSYNEQFF.

The chain uses TRBV3-1 and TRBJ2-1, with D perhaps matching TRBD2 (5 bases). CDR3 length: 15 residues. The V gene's germline CDR1 is LGHDT and CDR2 YNNKEL (reference sequence). V lost 2 bases and J 0 bases, leaving 8 bases between the germline ends. CDR3 nucleotides: TGTGCCAGCAGCCAACAGCGGAGCTCCTACAATGAGCAGTTCTTC. Residues: CASSQQRSSYNEQFF.

This clonotype was recorded many times. The genes are TRBV7-8 and TRBJ2-7, with D uncertain. Germline-derived CDR1 and CDR2 are SGHVS and FQNEAQ. V shed 1 base and J shed 6 bases, with 7 bases lying between them. CDR3 length: 12 amino acids. The CDR3 reads CASSLGHSEQYF. CDR3 nucleotides: TGTGCCAGCAGCTTAGGGCATAGCGAGCAGTACTTC.

The rearrangement uses TRBV6-1 and TRBJ2-1; D might be TRBD1 or TRBD2, each matching 6 bases. Germline CDR1 is MNHNS and CDR2 is SASEGT. The CDR3 is made up of 13 amino acids. Trimming removed 8 bases from V and 9 bases from J, with 17 bases in between. The CDR3 loop is CASAATQGGEQFF. The DNA for the CDR3 is TGTGCCAGCGCTGCTACACAGGGAGGTGAGCAGTTCTTC.

CDR3 DNA sequence: TGTGCCAGCAGTTTCGGGCTAGGCGGGTACAATGAGCAGTTCTTC. As protein: CASSFGLGGYNEQFF. The chain uses TRBV12-3 or TRBV12-4 and TRBJ2-1, with D possibly TRBD2 on 5 matching bases. The CDR3 is made up of 15 amino acids. V was cut by 3 bases and J by 4 bases, with 13 bases left in between.

The sample holds a few counts of this clonotype. The chain recombines TRBV11-2 with TRBJ2-7; 11 bases align to TRBD2. J was trimmed by 3 bases and V by 0 bases; bases with no gene match: 13. Germline CDR1 SGHAT, CDR2 FQNNGV. This CDR3 has 19 residues. The CDR3 spells CASSLDATSGGYSLYEQYF. The CDR3 DNA reads as TGTGCCAGCAGCTTAGATGCTACTAGCGGGGGCTATAGCCTCTACGAGCAGTACTTC.

This clonotype has ten or more counts. V and J are TRBV7-2 and TRBJ2-7, with a weak D call TRBD2 (5 bases). This CDR3 is 14 amino acids long. The germline gives CDR1 SGHTA, CDR2 FQGNSA. V dropped 1 base and J dropped 6 bases, with 13 bases sitting between them. Here the CDR3 DNA reads TGTGCCAGCAGCTTAGATCCGGGATCGGTCGAGCAGTACTTC. Amino acid sequence: CASSLDPGSVEQYF.

The chain couples TRBV4-2 to TRBJ2-7; 10 nucleotides align to TRBD2. Per germline, CDR1 LGHNA and CDR2 YNFKEQ. The CDR3 consists of 16 residues. With V trimmed by 3 bases and J by 1 base, 6 bases remained unmatched. CDR3 bases: TGTGCCAGCAGCCAGGCAGTTAGCGGGAGGTCCTACGAGCAGTACTTC. Protein sequence: CASSQAVSGRSYEQYF.

The chain has TRBV6-2 or TRBV6-3 and TRBJ1-2; 9 nucleotides align to TRBD1. Germline assignment: CDR1 MNHEY and CDR2 SVGEGT. The CDR3 length is 15 residues. Losses at the gene ends were 2 bases for V and 8 bases for J; bases not matched to a gene: 9. CDR3 loop: CASSYMGQGRYGYTF. CDR3 nucleotides: TGTGCCAGCAGTTACATGGGACAGGGAAGATACGGCTACACCTTC.

CDR3 protein: CASSRREDQETQYF. The CDR3 region has the DNA TGTGCCAGCAGTCGCCGGGAGGACCAAGAGACCCAGTACTTC. The V gene is TRBV7-9, the J gene TRBJ2-5, with 7 nucleotides matching TRBD2. The ends lost 6 bases at V and 0 bases at J; junction bases unmatched: 4. This CDR3 contains 14 residues. Germline assignment: CDR1 SEHNR and CDR2 FQNEAQ (reference sequence). Full variable domain (remainder filled in from reference TRBV7-9 and TRBJ2-5): DTGVSQNPRHKITKRGQNVTFRCDPISEHNRLYWYRQTLGQGPEFLTYFQNEAQLEKSRLLSDRFSAERPKGSFSTLEIQRTEQGDSAMYLCASSRREDQETQYFGPGTRLLVL.

This clonotype was seen more than once but under ten times. J is TRBJ2-5 and V is TRBV5-1; a possible D gene is TRBD2 (5 bases). CDR3 length: 14 amino acids. Germline V gene sequence: CDR1 SGHRS, CDR2 YFSETQ. V was cut by 1 base and J by 0 bases, with 7 bases left in between. CDR3 sequence reads: CASSLPGYQETQYF. CDR3 nucleotides: TGCGCCAGCAGCTTGCCGGGGTACCAAGAGACCCAGTACTTC.

This chain uses TRBV27 with TRBJ2-7; D is undetermined. Germline loops: CDR1 MNHEY, CDR2 SMNVEV (reference sequence). CDR3 length: 18 amino acids. Trimming took off 3 bases at V and 2 bases at J, with 23 bases between the two ends. As DNA, the CDR3 is TGTGCCAGCAGTTTCCTTAATATTTGTTGGGATCCCACCTACGAGCAGTACTTC. Encoded protein: CASSFLNICWDPTYEQYF.

The chain couples TRBV11-1 to TRBJ2-1; 8 bases are a match to TRBD1. Germline CDR1 and CDR2: SGHAT and FQDESV (reference sequence). Losses at the gene ends were 5 bases for V and 0 bases for J; bases not matched to a gene: 12. The CDR3 extends over 18 amino acids. The CDR3 region has the DNA TGTGCCAGCAGCCGCGCCCCGACAGGGGCGAGCTCCTACAATGAGCAGTTCTTC. This codes for CASSRAPTGASSYNEQFF. The entire variable domain, with the rest obtained from reference TRBV11-1 and TRBJ2-1, is as follows: EAEVAQSPRYKITEKSQAVAFWCDPISGHATLYWYRQILGQGPELLVQFQDESVVDDSQLPKDRFSAERLKGVDSTLKIQPAELGDSAMYLCASSRAPTGASSYNEQFFGPGTRLTVL.

The sample holds many counts of this clonotype. The chain couples TRBV12-3 or TRBV12-4 to TRBJ2-3; no clear D. The CDR3 length is 14 residues. V lost 3 bases and J lost 2, with 9 bases in between. The CDR3 sequence is CASSLLGFTDTQYF. CDR3 nucleotides: TGTGCCAGCAGTTTGTTAGGGTTCACAGATACGCAGTATTTT.

The genes are TRBV5-6 and TRBJ2-7, with unresolved D. Germline V CDR1 and CDR2: SGHDT, YYEEEE. CDR3 length: 12 residues. V shed 2 bases and J shed 7 bases, with 10 bases lying between them. This CDR3 reads CASSFSPREQYF. Written as DNA, the CDR3 is TGTGCCAGCAGCTTCTCACCTCGGGAGCAGTACTTC. Full variable domain (remainder filled in from reference TRBV5-6 and TRBJ2-7): DAGVTQSPTHLIKTRGQQVTLRCSPKSGHDTVSWYQQALGQGPQFIFQYYEEEERQRGNFPDRFSGHQFPNYSSELNVNALLLGDSALYLCASSFSPREQYFGPGTRLTVT.

There are many counts of this clonotype. The chain joins TRBV4-2 to TRBJ2-4; 8 bases match TRBD2. With 4 bases clipped from V and 8 bases from J, the junction kept 19 bases outside the gene matches. The CDR3 has 18 residues. Germline V gene data show CDR1 as LGHNA and CDR2 as YNFKEQ. The CDR3 region has the DNA TGTGCCAGCAGCCTCCCTTTAGCGGGACCTAACCCGAGGGACATTCAGTACTTC. Translating it yields CASSLPLAGPNPRDIQYF.

This clonotype was seen ten or more times. The chain carries TRBV12-3 or TRBV12-4 and TRBJ2-3, with 7 bases fitting TRBD2. The CDR3 has 16 amino acids. V lost 3 bases, J lost 3 bases, and 9 bases stayed unmatched. This CDR3 is CASSFSGGGGTDTQYF. In DNA, the CDR3 is TGTGCCAGCAGTTTTTCTGGGGGGGGTGGGACAGATACGCAGTATTTT.

This clonotype was detected only a few times. This chain links TRBV11-2 with TRBJ1-2; tentatively, D is TRBD1 (5 bases). The CDR3 totals 17 residues. V lost 4 bases, J lost 1 base, and 19 bases lay in between. Germline CDR1 SGHAT, CDR2 FQNNGV. The CDR3, as DNA: TGTGCCAGCAGCTATCCTCAGGGATCAGAAAGTAACTATGGCTACACCTTC. It encodes CASSYPQGSESNYGYTF.

The rearrangement links TRBV20-1 to TRBJ2-3; D ambiguous. Germline CDR1 is DFQATT and CDR2 is SNEGSKA (reference sequence). The CDR3 sequence is 9 residues long. V was clipped by 4 bases and J by 10 bases, with 6 bases between them. The CDR3 loop reads CSAKDPQYF. The CDR3 nucleotides read TGCAGTGCTAAGGACCCGCAGTATTTT.